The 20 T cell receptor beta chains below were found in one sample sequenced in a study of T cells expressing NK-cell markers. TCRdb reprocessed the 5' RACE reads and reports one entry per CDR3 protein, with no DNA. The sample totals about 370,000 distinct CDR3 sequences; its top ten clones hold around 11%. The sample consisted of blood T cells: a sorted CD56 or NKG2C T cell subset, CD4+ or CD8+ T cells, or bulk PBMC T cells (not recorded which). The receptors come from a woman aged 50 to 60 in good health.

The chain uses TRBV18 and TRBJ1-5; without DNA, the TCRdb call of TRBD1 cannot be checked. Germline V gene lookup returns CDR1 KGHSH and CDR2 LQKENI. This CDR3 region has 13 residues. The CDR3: CASSLGVNQPQHF.

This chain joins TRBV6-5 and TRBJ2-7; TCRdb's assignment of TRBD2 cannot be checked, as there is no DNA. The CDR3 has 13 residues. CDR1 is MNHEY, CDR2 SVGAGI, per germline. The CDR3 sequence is CASSYLAGREQYF.

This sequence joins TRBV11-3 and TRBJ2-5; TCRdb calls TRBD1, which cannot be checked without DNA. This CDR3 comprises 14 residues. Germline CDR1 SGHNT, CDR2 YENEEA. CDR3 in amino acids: CASGWTDSRETQYF.

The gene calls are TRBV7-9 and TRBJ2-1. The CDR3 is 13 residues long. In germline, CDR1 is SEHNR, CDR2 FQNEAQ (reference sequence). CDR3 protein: CASRRGRMVEQFF.

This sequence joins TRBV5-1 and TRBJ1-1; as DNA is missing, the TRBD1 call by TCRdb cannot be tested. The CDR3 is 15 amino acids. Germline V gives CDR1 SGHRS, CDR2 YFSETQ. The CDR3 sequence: CASSPTPKMGTEAFF.

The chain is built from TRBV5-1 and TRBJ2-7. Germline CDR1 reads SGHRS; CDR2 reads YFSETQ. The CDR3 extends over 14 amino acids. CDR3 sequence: CASSHSSSSYEQYF.

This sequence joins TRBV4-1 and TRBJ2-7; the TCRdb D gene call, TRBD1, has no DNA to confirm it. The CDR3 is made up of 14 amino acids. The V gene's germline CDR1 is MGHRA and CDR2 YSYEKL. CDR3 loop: CASSPSDRGYEQYF.

CDR3 sequence reads: CSAPYRGGYTF. The V call is TRBV20-1, the J call TRBJ1-2; the D call from TCRdb, TRBD1, cannot be confirmed without DNA. Germline loops: CDR1 DFQATT, CDR2 SNEGSKA (reference sequence). The CDR3 covers 11 residues.

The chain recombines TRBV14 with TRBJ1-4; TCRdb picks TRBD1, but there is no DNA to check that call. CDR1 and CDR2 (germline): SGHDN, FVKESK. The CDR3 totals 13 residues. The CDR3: CASSRGYNEKLFF. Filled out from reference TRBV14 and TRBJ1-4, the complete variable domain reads EAGVTQFPSHSVIEKGQTVTLRCDPISGHDNLYWYRRVMGKEIKFLLHFVKESKQDESGMPNNRFLAERTGGTYSTLKVQPAELEDSGVYFCASSRGYNEKLFFGSGTQLSVL.

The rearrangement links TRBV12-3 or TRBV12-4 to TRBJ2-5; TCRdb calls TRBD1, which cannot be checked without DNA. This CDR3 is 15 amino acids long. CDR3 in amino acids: CASSGRQGLLGTQYF.

This chain's CDR3 is CASSKGVSPTYGYTF. The V and J genes are TRBV21-1 and TRBJ1-2. TRBV21-1 is a pseudogene segment. This CDR3 has 15 amino acids.

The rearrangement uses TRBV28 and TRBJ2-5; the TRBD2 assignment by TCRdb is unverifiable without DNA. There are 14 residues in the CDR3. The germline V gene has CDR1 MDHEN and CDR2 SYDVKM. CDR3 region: CASTLLASQETQYF.

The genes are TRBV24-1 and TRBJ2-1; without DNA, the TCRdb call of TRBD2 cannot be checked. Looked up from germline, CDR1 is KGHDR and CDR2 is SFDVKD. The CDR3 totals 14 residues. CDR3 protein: CATSGTGALSSEFF.

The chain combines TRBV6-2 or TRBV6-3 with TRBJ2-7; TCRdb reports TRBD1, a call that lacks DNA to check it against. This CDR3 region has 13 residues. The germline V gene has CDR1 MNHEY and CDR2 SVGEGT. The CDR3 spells CASRTGALSEQYF.

The CDR3 reads CASSRTSGAYEQYF. The chain recombines TRBV11-3 with TRBJ2-7; TCRdb indicates TRBD2, and absent DNA this call remains unverified. Germline loops: CDR1 SGHNT, CDR2 YENEEA. The CDR3 is 14 residues long.

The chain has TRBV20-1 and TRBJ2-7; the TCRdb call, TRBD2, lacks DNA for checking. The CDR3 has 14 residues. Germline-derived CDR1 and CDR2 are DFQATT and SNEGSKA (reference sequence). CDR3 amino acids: CSARRDGRSYEQYF.

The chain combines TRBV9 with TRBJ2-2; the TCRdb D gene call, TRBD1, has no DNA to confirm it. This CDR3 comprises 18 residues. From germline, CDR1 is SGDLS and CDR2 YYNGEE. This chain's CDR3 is CASSVVSRPDRGSGELFF.

The CDR3 sequence is CASSLGLPGGRYNSPLHF. The chain links TRBV5-1 to TRBJ1-6; lacking DNA, the TRBD1 call made by TCRdb goes unchecked. This CDR3 spans 18 amino acids. Germline V gives CDR1 SGHRS, CDR2 YFSETQ.

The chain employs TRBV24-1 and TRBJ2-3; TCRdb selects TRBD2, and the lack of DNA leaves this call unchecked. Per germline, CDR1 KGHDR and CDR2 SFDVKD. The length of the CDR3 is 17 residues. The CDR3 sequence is CATSDVPTSGPTDTQYF.

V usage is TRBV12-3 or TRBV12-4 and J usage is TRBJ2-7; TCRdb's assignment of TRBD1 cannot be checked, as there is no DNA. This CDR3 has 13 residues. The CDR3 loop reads CASSLRDRGEQYF.